This passage covers 6 T cell receptor beta chains from one sample sequenced in a study of beta chain features in type 1 diabetes listed by TCRdb under 2018. What the authors observed across the whole study: A moderate but significant shortening of TCRB CDR3 length was observed in type 1 diabetes patients in all four CD4+ subsets.

The antigens these receptors bind are not known. The library was made by the immunoSEQ multiplex PCR assay. The entire isolated RNA was reverse transcribed using the High Capacity cDNA Reverse Transcription Kit, and thus expressed TCRB transcripts were sequenced. TCRdb holds this immuneACCESS table with in-frame rearrangements only. Some clones are missing; in checked studies, unresolved V genes explain under half, and the rest has no known cause. The sample yields 600,000 to 750,000 clones; 9.5% to 15% were counted once. Around 0.12% of the sample is in the top ten clones. Specimen: naive CD4+ T cells from blood. The sample's cell subset or site, from its label and the paper: true naive CD4+ T cells. These receptors originate from a man in his thirties or forties with type 1 diabetes.

This clone has only a few counts. The genes are TRBV11-2 and TRBJ1-1; D unresolved. Trimming left V 1 base short and J 1 base short, with 4 bases between. The CDR3 extends over 13 amino acids. CDR1 SGHAT and CDR2 FQNNGV come from the germline V gene. The chain's CDR3 is CASSLGQNTEAFF. Here the CDR3 DNA reads TGTGCCAGCAGCTTAGGACAGAACACTGAAGCTTTCTTT.

This clone was seen only a few times. This rearrangement joins TRBV28 to TRBJ2-5; TRBD2 aligns across 8 bases. The CDR3 covers 15 residues. The germline CDR1 and CDR2 sequences are MDHEN and SYDVKM. V shed 5 bases and J 5 bases; nucleotides not matched to a gene: 10. The CDR3 DNA reads TGTGCCAGCAGTGTGCGGGGGGCGTTAGGGGAGACCCAGTACTTC. Protein product: CASSVRGALGETQYF.

The chain uses TRBV7-8 and TRBJ2-5, with TRBD1 matching over 9 bases. The CDR3 contains 14 residues. The V gene end was trimmed by 5 bases and the J gene end by 5 bases; junction bases not matched to a gene: 6. CDR1 is SGHVS and CDR2 is FQNEAQ in the germline V gene. The CDR3 spells CASSPGTGPETQYF. The CDR3 region has the DNA TGTGCCAGCAGCCCCGGGACAGGGCCGGAGACCCAGTACTTC.

This clone came up a few times. The chain has TRBV19 and TRBJ1-5; D is possibly TRBD1 (6 bases). The CDR3 is 16 residues long. Germline CDR1 LNHDA, CDR2 SQIVND (reference sequence). Trimming removed 7 bases at V and 2 bases at J, with 18 bases between. The CDR3 DNA sequence: TGTGCCAGTACATCGGGGGGCAACCCGGGCAATCAGCCCCAGCATTTT. Residues: CASTSGGNPGNQPQHF.

This clone was observed a few times. V is TRBV11-2 and J is TRBJ2-7; D gene ambiguous. CDR1 is SGHAT and CDR2 is FQNNGV in the germline V gene. V was shortened by 1 base and J by 2 bases, with 6 bases between the two germline ends. The CDR3 runs to 13 residues. CDR3 amino acids: CASSLGRTYEQYF. For the CDR3, the DNA is TGTGCCAGCAGCTTAGGACGGACCTACGAGCAGTACTTC. The whole variable domain, filled in from reference TRBV11-2 and TRBJ2-7, reads EAGVAQSPRYKIIEKRQSVAFWCNPISGHATLYWYQQILGQGPKLLIQFQNNGVVDDSQLPKDRFSAERLKGVDSTLKIQPAKLEDSAVYLCASSLGRTYEQYFGPGTRLTVT.

The sample holds a few counts of this clone. This CDR3 is also generated by other DNA sequences in the sample. V gene TRBV18 combines with J gene TRBJ2-7, with TRBD2 matching over 8 bases. Germline V gives CDR1 KGHSH, CDR2 LQKENI. V trimming: 0 bases; J trimming: 0 bases; junction bases outside the gene matches: 1. This CDR3 region has 15 residues. The CDR3 DNA is TGTGCCAGCTCACCACCCAGCGGGAGCTCCTACGAGCAGTACTTC. Residues: CASSPPSGSSYEQYF.